This T cell receptor (beta chain) is drawn from a study of T cells in Graves' hyperthyroidism and ophthalmopathy. The CDR3 runs 14 residues. The germline CDR1 and CDR2 sequences are ENHRY and SYGVKD. V gave up 8 bases and J gave up 2 bases, with 14 bases separating them. From RNA transcripts, TCR beta CDR3 regions were amplified. HTBI primers drove first-round RT-PCR of the TCR CDR3. TCRdb used MiXCR to reprocess the multiplex PCR reads, holding one entry per CDR3 protein. Found here are approximately 490,000 distinct CDR3 sequences, approximately 22% of them singletons; the top ten hold about 49%. This sequence was found in a woman between 70 and 85 years old with Graves' ophthalmopathy. The sequencing input was blood. The rearrangement links TRBV10-3 to TRBJ2-3, with D possibly being TRBD2 (5 bases). The CDR3 DNA is TGTGCCATCCAAAGAGGGATAGACACAGATACGCAGTATTTT. The encoded protein is CAIQRGIDTDTQYF.